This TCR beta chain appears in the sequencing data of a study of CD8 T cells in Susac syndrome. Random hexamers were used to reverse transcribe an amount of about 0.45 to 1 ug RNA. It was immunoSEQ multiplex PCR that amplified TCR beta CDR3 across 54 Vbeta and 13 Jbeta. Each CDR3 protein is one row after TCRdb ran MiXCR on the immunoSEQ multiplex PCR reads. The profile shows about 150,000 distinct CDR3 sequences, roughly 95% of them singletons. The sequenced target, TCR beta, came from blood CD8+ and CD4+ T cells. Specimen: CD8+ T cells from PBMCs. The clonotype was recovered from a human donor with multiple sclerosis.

The CDR3 is CASSLEAGHGYTF. In DNA, the CDR3 is TGTGCCAGCAGCTTAGAAGCAGGGCATGGCTACACCTTC. The chain has TRBV7-9 and TRBJ1-2, with D perhaps TRBD1 (5 bases). Germline values: CDR1 SEHNR, CDR2 FQNEAQ (reference sequence). Trimming took off 1 base at V and 6 bases at J, with 9 bases between the two ends. The CDR3 loop spans 13 amino acids.